This T cell receptor beta chain was identified in a study of regulatory T cells in long-lasting Graves disease. Researchers made TCR beta libraries by using iRepertoire HTBI primers and running Arm-PCR on CDR3 regions. MiXCR, applied by TCRdb to the multiplex PCR reads, yields one record per CDR3 protein. There are 400,000 to 550,000 distinct CDR3 sequences in the sample; 14% to 15% occur only once, and about a sixth lies in the top ten. J was trimmed by 14 bases and V by 5 bases; bases with no gene match: 14. The CDR3 is made up of 15 amino acids. Study observations and caveats: Favored gene segments in persistent disease were TRBV28, TRBJ1-2 and TRBJ2-5. The study found lower TCR diversity in persistent Graves' patients than in newly diagnosed ones.

Time point specified: newly diagnosed GD, antithyroid drugs for less than 3 months. PBMC-derived RNA was used for the TCR library. This clonotype was seen many times. The target antigen is unknown. These data are also associated with another study on T cells in Graves' hyperthyroidism and ophthalmopathy. As reported in that work: It was a median approximately six months before onset that the model predicted ophthalmopathy.

The J gene is TRBJ2-1, the V gene TRBV12-3 or TRBV12-4; 11 nucleotides align to TRBD2. This specimen was peripheral blood mononuclear cells (PBMCs), taken at new diagnosis, from a patient treated with antithyroid drugs. This clonotype was obtained from a woman in her twenties or thirties with Graves disease. The CDR3 DNA reads TGTGCCAGCAGTAAACTAGCGGGAGTGCCAAGGGGGGAGTTCTTC. This sequence encodes CASSKLAGVPRGEFF.